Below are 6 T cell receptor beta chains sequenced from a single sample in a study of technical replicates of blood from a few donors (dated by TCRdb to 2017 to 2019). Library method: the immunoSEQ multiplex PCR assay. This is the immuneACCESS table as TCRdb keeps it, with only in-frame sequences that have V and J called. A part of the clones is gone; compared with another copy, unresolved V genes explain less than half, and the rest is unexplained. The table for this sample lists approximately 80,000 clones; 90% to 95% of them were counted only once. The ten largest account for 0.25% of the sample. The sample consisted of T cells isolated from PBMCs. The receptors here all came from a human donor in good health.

CDR3 loop: CASSTGQIYGYTF. The CDR3 bases are TGTGCCAGCAGTACGGGACAGATCTATGGCTACACCTTC. The rearrangement joins TRBV28 to TRBJ1-2; TRBD1 matches 7 bases. The V gene end was trimmed by 5 bases and the J gene end by 4 bases; junction bases not matched to a gene: 4. This CDR3 is built from 13 residues. Germline CDR1 is MDHEN and CDR2 is SYDVKM.

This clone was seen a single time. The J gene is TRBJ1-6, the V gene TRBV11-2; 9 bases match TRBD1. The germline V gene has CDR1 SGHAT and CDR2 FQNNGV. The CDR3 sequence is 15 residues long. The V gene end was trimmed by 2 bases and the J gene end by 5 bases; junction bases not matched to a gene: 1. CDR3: CASSLWDRDNSPLHF. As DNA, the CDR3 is TGTGCCAGCAGCTTATGGGACAGGGATAATTCACCCCTCCACTTT.

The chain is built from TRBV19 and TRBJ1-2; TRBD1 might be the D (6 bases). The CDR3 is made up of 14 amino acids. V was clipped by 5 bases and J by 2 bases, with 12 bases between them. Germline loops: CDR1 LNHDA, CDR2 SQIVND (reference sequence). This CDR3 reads CASSLRTENYGYTF. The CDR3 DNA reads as TGTGCCAGTAGTCTACGGACAGAGAACTATGGCTACACCTTC.

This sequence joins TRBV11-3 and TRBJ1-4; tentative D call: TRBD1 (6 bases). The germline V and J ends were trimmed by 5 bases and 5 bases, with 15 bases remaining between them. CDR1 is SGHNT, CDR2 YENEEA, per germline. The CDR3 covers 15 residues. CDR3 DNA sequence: TGTGCCAGCAGCCCCTCCGCAGGGGACAATGAAAAACTGTTTTTT. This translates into CASSPSAGDNEKLFF.

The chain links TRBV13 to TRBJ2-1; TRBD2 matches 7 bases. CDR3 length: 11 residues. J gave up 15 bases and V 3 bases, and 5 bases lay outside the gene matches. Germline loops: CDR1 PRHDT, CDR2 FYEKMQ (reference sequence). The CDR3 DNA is TGTGCCAGCAGCTTCGCGGGGGTGGGGTTCTTC. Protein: CASSFAGVGFF.

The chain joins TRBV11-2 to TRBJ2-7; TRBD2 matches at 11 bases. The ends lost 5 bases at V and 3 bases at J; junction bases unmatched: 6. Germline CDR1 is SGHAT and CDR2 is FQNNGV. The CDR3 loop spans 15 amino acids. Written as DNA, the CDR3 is TGTGCCAGCAGCCCCCTAGGGACTAGCGGCTACGAGCAGTACTTC. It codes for CASSPLGTSGYEQYF. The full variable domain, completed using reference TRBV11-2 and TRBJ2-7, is EAGVAQSPRYKIIEKRQSVAFWCNPISGHATLYWYQQILGQGPKLLIQFQNNGVVDDSQLPKDRFSAERLKGVDSTLKIQPAKLEDSAVYLCASSPLGTSGYEQYFGPGTRLTVT.